This note documents a single TCR beta chain sequence. This specimen comes from a study of low-dose radiotherapy and immunotherapy resistance in tumors. Alpha and beta chains were covered, as first-strand cDNA relied on TRAV- and TRBV-specific primers. For amplifying TCRs, the PCR ran for around 20 cycles with Phusion, which was used together with a constant-region primer and the adapter on the V primers. From the reads, TCRdb called clonotypes with MiXCR, one entry per CDR3 protein. The sample contains 95,000 to 100,000 distinct CDR3 sequences, 20% of which appear only once. This CDR3 is built from 17 residues. Germline loops: CDR1 MNHEY, CDR2 SVGEGT. With V trimmed by 5 bases and J by 0 bases, 10 bases remained unmatched. Time point indicated: after trial treatment. This sample's treatment: LDRT plus nivolumab, ipilimumab, low-dose cyclophosphamide and aspirin (RACIN trial).

This sequence joins TRBV6-2 or TRBV6-3 and TRBJ2-1, with TRBD1 matching over 7 bases. This sequence originates from a male donor with prostate cancer. The input for sequencing was PBMCs, taken after low-dose radiotherapy plus immunotherapy. Written as DNA, the CDR3 is TGTGCCAGCAGTGAAGGACAGGCCGTCAACTCCTACAATGAGCAGTTCTTC. Residues: CASSEGQAVNSYNEQFF.